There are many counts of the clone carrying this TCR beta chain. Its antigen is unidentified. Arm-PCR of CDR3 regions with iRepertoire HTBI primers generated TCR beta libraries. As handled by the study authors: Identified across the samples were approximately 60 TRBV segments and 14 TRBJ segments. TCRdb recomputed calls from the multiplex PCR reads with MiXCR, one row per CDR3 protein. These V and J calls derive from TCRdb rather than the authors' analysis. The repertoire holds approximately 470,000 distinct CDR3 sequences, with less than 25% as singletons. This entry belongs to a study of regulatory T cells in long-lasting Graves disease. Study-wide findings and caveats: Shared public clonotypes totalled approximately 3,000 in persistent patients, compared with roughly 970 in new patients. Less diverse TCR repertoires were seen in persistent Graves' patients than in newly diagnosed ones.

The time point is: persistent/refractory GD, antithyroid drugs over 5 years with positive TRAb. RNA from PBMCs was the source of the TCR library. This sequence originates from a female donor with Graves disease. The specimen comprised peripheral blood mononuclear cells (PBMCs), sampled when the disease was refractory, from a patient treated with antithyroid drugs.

The CDR3 loop reads CASSVNEAFF. The CDR3 bases are TGTGCCAGCAGCGTAAATGAAGCTTTCTTT. This rearrangement joins TRBV2 to TRBJ1-1; no reliable D call. This CDR3 has 10 residues. Trimming pared 6 bases from V and 7 bases from J, leaving 6 bases between. Germline V lookup: CDR1 SNHLY, CDR2 FYNNEI.